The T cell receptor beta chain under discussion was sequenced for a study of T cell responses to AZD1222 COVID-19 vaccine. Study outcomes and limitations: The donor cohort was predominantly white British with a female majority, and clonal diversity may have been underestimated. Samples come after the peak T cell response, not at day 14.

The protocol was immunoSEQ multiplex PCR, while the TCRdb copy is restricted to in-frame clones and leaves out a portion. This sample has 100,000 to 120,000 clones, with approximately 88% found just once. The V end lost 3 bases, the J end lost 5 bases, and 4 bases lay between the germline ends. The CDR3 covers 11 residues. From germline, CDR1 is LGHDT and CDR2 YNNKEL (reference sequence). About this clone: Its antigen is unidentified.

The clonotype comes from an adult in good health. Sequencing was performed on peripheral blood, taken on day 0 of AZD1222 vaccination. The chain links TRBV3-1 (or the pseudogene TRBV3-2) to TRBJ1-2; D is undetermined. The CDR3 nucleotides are TGTGCCAGCAGCCAGCGTTATGGCTACACCTTC. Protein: CASSQRYGYTF.